Each of the 2 T cell receptor beta chains below was sequenced from the same sample in a study of cytomegalovirus exposure and HLA in healthy donors. PCR involved 60 Vbeta and 13 Jbeta primers. Libraries were prepared by immunoSEQ multiplex PCR; TCRdb keeps only in-frame clonotypes and omits some of them. The sample includes fewer than 45,000 clones, 76% seen only once; the top ten take roughly 8%. Sequenced sample: PBMCs. The source of these receptors is a woman aged 25 to 39 in good health and CMV-seropositive.

The chain carries TRBV9 and TRBJ1-2, with 8 positions matching TRBD1. Germline V gene data show CDR1 as SGDLS and CDR2 as YYNGEE. This CDR3 has 14 residues. The ends lost 0 bases at V and 2 bases at J; junction bases unmatched: 0. The CDR3 is CASSVGQGNYGYTF. The CDR3 DNA follows: TGTGCCAGCAGCGTAGGACAGGGGAACTATGGCTACACCTTC.

This clone was counted only a few times. V usage is TRBV7-6 and J usage is TRBJ2-1; TRBD1 matches at 10 bases. Losses at the gene ends were 2 bases for V and 7 bases for J; bases not matched to a gene: 5. Germline CDR1 SGHVS, CDR2 FNYEAQ. The CDR3 is 15 residues long. Here the CDR3 DNA reads TGTGCCAGCAGCTTATTGGGGACAGGGGTAAATGAGCAGTTCTTC. This translates into CASSLLGTGVNEQFF.